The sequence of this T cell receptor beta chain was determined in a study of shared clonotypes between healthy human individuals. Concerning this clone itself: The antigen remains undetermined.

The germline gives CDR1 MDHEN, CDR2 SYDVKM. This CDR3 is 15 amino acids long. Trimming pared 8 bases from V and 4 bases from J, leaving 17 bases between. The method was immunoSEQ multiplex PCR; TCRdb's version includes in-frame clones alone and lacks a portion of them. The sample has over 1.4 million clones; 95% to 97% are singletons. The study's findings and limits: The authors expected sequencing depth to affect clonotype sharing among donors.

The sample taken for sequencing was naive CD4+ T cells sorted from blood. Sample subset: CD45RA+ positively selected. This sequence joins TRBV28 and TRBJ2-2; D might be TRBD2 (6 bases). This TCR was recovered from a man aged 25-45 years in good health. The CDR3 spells CASGRAGWGTGELFF. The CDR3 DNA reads TGTGCCAGCGGTAGGGCGGGATGGGGCACCGGGGAGCTGTTTTTT.